The 7 T cell receptor beta chains presented below share a single source sample, sequenced in a study of CD8 T cells in Susac syndrome. RNA totalling about 0.5 to 1 ug underwent reverse transcription with random hexamers. TCRdb processed the immunoSEQ multiplex PCR reads anew with MiXCR; each CDR3 protein has one entry. The sample consists of some 210,000 distinct CDR3 sequences, 94% of them appearing once. Sequencing input: CD4+ T cells from PBMCs. These receptors were obtained from a human donor with Susac syndrome.

This chain connects TRBV12-3 or TRBV12-4 to TRBJ1-5; D possibly corresponds to TRBD1 (5 bases). The CDR3 is 14 amino acids. V was clipped by 6 bases and J by 7 bases, with 16 bases between them. In nucleotides, the CDR3 is TGTGCCAGCAGCTTCGACTCAGGGAGGCAGCCCCAGCATTTT. Translation gives CASSFDSGRQPQHF.

This chain's CDR3 is CASSPPDRVGNTIYF. In DNA, the CDR3 is TGTGCCAGCAGCCCGCCCGACAGGGTTGGAAACACCATATATTTT. The chain combines TRBV4-2 with TRBJ1-3, with 7 bases identical to TRBD1. V was pared by 4 bases and J by 3 bases, with 6 bases of the junction left unmatched. Per the germline V gene, CDR1 is LGHNA and CDR2 is YNFKEQ. This CDR3 spans 15 amino acids.

V gene TRBV20-1 combines with J gene TRBJ2-7; 8 bases agree with TRBD1. Germline CDR1 and CDR2: DFQATT and SNEGSKA (reference sequence). Unmatched junction bases numbered 12, after V lost 3 bases and J lost 2 bases. The CDR3 sequence is 16 residues long. The CDR3 DNA sequence: TGCAGTGCTAGTAAGGGTGGACAGGGAACTCCCTACGAGCAGTACTTC. It encodes CSASKGGQGTPYEQYF.

This rearrangement joins TRBV28 to TRBJ1-5; weak D call: TRBD1 (6 bases). The germline CDR1 and CDR2 sequences are MDHEN and SYDVKM. Trimming removed 3 bases from V and 6 bases from J, with 9 bases in between. The CDR3 totals 13 residues. CDR3 in amino acids: CASSFRGAQPQHF. CDR3 coding DNA: TGTGCCAGCAGTTTTCGGGGGGCTCAGCCCCAGCATTTT. Supplemented by reference TRBV28 and TRBJ1-5, the full variable domain reads DVKVTQSSRYLVKRTGEKVFLECVQDMDHENMFWYRQDPGLGLRLIYFSYDVKMKEKGDIPEGYSVSREKKERFSLILESASTNQTSMYLCASSFRGAQPQHFGDGTRLSIL.

The gene calls are TRBV29-1 and TRBJ1-4, with D perhaps matching TRBD1 (5 bases). V was pared by 0 bases and J by 10 bases, with 9 bases between. The germline CDR1 and CDR2 sequences are SQVTM and ANQGSEA. This CDR3 spans 12 amino acids. DNA of the CDR3: TGCAGCGTTGAAGACGCCGGGGGAAAACTGTTTTTT. Translated, it gives CSVEDAGGKLFF. Variable domain in full (rest from reference TRBV29-1 and TRBJ1-4): SAVISQKPSRDICQRGTSLTIQCQVDSQVTMMFWYRQQPGQSLTLIATANQGSEATYESGFVIDKFPISRPNLTFSTLTVSNMSPEDSSIYLCSVEDAGGKLFFGSGTQLSVL.

The chain is built from TRBV11-3 and TRBJ2-4, with TRBD1 matching 7 bases. CDR1 and CDR2 (germline): SGHNT, YENEEA. The V gene end was trimmed by 2 bases and the J gene end by 2 bases; junction bases not matched to a gene: 3. There are 15 residues in the CDR3. The CDR3 reads CASSLTGVTKNIQYF. The CDR3, as DNA: TGTGCCAGCAGCTTAACAGGGGTAACCAAAAACATTCAGTACTTC.

The CDR3 coding sequence is TGTGCCAGCAGCCAAGATTCCGACCCGAGCGGGGGGCCTCAAGAGACCCAGTACTTC. It translates to CASSQDSDPSGGPQETQYF. The chain has TRBV3-1 and TRBJ2-5, with 9 bases lining up with TRBD2. Germline V gene data show CDR1 as LGHDT and CDR2 as YNNKEL (reference sequence). V lost 0 bases, J lost 2 bases, and 13 bases stayed unmatched. This CDR3 has 19 amino acids.